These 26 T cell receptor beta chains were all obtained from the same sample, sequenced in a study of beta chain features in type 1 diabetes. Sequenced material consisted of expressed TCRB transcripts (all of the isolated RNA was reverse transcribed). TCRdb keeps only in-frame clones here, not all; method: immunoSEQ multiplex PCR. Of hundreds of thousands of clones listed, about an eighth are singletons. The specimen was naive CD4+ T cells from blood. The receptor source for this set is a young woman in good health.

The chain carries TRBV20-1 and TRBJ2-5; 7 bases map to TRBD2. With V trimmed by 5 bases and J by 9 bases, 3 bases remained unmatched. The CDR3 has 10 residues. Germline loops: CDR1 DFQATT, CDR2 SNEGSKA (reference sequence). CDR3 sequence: CSAGGVPQYF. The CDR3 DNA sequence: TGCAGTGCTGGGGGGGTACCCCAGTACTTC.

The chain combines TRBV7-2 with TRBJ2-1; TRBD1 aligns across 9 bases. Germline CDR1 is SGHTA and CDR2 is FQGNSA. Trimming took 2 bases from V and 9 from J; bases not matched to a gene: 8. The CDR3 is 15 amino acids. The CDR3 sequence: CASSLFTGGEVEQFF. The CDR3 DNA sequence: TGTGCCAGCAGCTTATTTACAGGGGGCGAGGTTGAGCAGTTCTTC.

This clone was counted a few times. The DNA of the CDR3 is TGTGCCACCAGCAGAGATCTGCGCGTGGCGGTGCTGAGCACAGATACGCAGTATTTT. Residues: CATSRDLRVAVLSTDTQYF. The J gene is TRBJ2-3, the V gene TRBV15, with no clear D. Trimming took off 0 bases at V and 0 bases at J, with 19 bases between the two ends. The germline V gene has CDR1 LNHNV and CDR2 YYDKDF (reference sequence). The CDR3 covers 19 residues.

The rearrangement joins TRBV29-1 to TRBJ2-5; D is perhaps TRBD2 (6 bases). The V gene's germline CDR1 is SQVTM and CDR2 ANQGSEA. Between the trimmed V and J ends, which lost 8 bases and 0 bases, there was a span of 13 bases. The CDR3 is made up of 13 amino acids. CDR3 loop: CSTLRGNQETQYF. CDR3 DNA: TGCAGCACCTTGCGGGGCAACCAAGAGACCCAGTACTTC.

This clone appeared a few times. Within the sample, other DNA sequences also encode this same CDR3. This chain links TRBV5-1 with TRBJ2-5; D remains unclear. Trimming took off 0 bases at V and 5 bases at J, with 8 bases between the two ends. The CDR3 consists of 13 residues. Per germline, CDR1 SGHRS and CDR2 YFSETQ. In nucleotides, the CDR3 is TGCGCCAGCAGCTTGGGGGGATTTGAGACCCAGTACTTC. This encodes CASSLGGFETQYF. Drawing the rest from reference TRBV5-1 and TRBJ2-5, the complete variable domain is KAGVTQTPRYLIKTRGQQVTLSCSPISGHRSVSWYQQTPGQGLQFLFEYFSETQRNKGNFPGRFSGRQFSNSRSEMNVSTLELGDSALYLCASSLGGFETQYFGPGTRLLVL.

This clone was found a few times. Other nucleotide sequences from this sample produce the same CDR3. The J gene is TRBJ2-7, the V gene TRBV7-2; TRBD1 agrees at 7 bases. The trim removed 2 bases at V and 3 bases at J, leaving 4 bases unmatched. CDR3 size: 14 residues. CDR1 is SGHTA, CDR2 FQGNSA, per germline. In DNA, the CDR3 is TGTGCCAGCAGCTTATACTGGGACAGCTACGAGCAGTACGTC. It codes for CASSLYWDSYEQYV.

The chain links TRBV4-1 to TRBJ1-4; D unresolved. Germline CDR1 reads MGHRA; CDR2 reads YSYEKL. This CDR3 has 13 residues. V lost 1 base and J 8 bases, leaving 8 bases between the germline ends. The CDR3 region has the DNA TGCGCCAGCAGCCAAGGTTCACCGGAAAAACTGTTTTTT. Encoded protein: CASSQGSPEKLFF.

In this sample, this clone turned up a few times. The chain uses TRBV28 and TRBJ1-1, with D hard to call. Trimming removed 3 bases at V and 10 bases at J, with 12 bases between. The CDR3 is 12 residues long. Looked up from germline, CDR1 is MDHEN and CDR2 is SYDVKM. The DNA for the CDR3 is TGTGCCAGCAGTTTGGGAAGCAGTAGAGCTTTCTTT. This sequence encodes CASSLGSSRAFF.

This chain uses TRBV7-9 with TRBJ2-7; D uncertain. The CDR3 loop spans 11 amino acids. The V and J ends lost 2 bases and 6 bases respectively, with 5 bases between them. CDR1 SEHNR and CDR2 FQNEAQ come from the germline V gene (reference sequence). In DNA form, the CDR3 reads TGTGCCAGCAGCTTAATTAGCGAGCAGTACGTC. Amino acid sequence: CASSLISEQYV.

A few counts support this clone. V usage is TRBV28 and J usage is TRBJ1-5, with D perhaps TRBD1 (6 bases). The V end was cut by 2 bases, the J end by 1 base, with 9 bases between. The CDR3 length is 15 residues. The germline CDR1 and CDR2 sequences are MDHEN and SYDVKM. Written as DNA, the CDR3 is TGTGCCAGCAGTTTAGCTGGGGGCAGCAATCAGCCCCAGCATTTT. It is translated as CASSLAGGSNQPQHF.

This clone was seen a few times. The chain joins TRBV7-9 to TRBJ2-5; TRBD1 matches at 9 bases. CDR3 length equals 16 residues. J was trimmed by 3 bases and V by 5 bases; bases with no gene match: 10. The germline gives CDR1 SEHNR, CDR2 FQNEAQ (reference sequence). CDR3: CASSPLPWTGEETQYF. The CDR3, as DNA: TGTGCCAGCAGCCCCCTCCCCTGGACAGGGGAAGAGACCCAGTACTTC.

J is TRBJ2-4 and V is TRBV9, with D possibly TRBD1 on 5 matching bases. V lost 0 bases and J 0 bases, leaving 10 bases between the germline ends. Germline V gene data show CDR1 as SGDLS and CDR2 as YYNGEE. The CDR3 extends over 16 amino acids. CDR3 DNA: TGTGCCAGCAGCGTAGACCAAAGGGGAGCCAAAAACATTCAGTACTTC. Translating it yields CASSVDQRGAKNIQYF.

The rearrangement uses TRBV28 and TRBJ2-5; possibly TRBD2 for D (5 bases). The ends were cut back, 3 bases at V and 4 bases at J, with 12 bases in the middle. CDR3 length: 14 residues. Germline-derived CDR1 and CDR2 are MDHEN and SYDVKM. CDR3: CASSFFTGSETQYF. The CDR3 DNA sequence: TGTGCCAGCAGTTTTTTTACGGGGTCAGAGACCCAGTACTTC.

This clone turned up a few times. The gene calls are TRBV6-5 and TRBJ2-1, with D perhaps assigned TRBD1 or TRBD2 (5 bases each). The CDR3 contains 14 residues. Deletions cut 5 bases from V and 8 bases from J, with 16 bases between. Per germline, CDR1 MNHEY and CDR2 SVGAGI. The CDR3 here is CASSRDRLVHEQFF. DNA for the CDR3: TGTGCCAGCAGTCGGGACCGCCTTGTCCATGAGCAGTTCTTC.

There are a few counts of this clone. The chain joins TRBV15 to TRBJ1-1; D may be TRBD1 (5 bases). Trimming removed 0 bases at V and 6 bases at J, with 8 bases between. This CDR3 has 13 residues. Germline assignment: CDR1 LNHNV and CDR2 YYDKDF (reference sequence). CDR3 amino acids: CATSRDRGSEAFF. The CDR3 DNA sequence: TGTGCCACCAGCAGAGATCGGGGGTCTGAAGCTTTCTTT. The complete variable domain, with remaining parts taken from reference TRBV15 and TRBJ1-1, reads DAMVIQNPRYQVTQFGKPVTLSCSQTLNHNVMYWYQQKSSQAPKLLFHYYDKDFNNEADTPDNFQSRRPNTSFCFLDIRSPGLGDTAMYLCATSRDRGSEAFFGQGTRLTVV.

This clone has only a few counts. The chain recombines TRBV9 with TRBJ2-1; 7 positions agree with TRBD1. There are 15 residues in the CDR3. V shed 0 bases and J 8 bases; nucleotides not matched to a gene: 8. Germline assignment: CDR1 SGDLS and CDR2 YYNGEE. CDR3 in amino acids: CASSVEGGRGHEQFF. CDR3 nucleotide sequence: TGTGCCAGCAGCGTAGAAGGGGGCCGAGGGCATGAGCAGTTCTTC.

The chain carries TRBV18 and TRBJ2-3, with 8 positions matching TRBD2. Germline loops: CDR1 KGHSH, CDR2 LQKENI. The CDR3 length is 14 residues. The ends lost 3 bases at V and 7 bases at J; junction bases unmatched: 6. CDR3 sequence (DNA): TGTGCCAGCTCACCTGGGACTAGTCCAAATACGCAGTATTTT. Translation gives CASSPGTSPNTQYF.

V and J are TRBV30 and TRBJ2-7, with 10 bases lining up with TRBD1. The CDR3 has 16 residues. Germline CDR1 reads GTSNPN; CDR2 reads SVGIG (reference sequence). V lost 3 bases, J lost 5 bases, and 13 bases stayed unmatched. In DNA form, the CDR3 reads TGTGCCTGGAGGCCCTGGGGACAGGGGCGGGGAGACGAGCAGTACTTC. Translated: CAWRPWGQGRGDEQYF.

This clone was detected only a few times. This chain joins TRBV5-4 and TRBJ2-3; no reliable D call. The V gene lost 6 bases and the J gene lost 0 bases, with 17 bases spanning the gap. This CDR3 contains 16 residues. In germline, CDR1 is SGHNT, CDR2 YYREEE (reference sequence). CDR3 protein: CASTAHRTQSTDTQYF. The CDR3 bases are TGTGCCAGCACCGCACATCGAACCCAGAGCACAGATACGCAGTATTTT.

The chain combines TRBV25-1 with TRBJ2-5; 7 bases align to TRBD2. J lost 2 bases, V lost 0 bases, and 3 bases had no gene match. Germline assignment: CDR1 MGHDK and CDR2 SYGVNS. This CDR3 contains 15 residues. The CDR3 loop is CASSEYLAAQETQYF. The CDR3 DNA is TGTGCCAGCAGTGAATATCTAGCGGCACAAGAGACCCAGTACTTC.

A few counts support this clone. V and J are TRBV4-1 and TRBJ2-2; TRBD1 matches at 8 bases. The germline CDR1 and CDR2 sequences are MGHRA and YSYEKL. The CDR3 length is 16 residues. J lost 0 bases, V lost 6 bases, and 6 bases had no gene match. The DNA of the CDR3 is TGCGCCAGCAGTTACCCGGGACAGGCGAACACCGGGGAGCTGTTTTTT. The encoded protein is CASSYPGQANTGELFF.

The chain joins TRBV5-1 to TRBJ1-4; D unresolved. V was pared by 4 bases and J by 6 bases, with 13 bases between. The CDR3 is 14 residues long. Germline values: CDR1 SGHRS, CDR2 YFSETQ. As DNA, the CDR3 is TGCGCCAGCAGCGAAGGGCCGGCAGATGAAAAACTGTTTTTT. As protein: CASSEGPADEKLFF.

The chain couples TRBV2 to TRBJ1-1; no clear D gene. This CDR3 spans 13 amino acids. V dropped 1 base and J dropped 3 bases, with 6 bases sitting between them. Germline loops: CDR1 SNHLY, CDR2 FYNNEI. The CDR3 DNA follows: TGTGCCAGCAGTGAAGTGGAATACACTGAAGCTTTCTTT. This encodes CASSEVEYTEAFF.

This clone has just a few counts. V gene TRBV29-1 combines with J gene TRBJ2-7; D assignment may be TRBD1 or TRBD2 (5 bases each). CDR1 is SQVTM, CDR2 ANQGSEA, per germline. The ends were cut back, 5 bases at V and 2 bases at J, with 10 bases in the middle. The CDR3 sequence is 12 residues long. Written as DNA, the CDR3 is TGCAGCGTTCGGGACCCCGCCTACGAGCAGTACTTC. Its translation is CSVRDPAYEQYF.

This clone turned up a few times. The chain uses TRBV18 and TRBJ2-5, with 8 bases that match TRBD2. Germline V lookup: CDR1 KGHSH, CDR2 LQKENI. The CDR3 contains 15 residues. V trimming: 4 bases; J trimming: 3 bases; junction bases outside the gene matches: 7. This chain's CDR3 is CASSQLGLDEETQYF. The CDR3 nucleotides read TGTGCCAGCTCACAACTGGGACTAGACGAAGAGACCCAGTACTTC.

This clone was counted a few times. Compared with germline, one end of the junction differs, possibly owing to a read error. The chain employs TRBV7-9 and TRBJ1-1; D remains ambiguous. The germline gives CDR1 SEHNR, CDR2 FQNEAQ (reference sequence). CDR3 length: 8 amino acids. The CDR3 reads CASSSLLF. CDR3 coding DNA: TGTGCCAGCAGCTCCCTCCTCTTT.